This is a list of T cell receptor beta chains from one sample in a study of type 1 regulatory T cells. TCRdb itself ran the reads through MiXCR, one entry per CDR3 protein. The data show approximately 90,000 distinct CDR3 sequences, roughly 30% seen once. Sequencing was carried out using CD4+ T cells, either the whole sample or a sorted fraction (not recorded which). These receptors originate from a human donor in good health. The CDR3 runs from the conserved cysteine through the conserved F or W. Fields, in order: V gene, clone size, D gene, J gene, CDR3 DNA, CDR3 protein. D genes are given only for firm matches. Part of the rows lack a size; the others show once, few, many or a class for expanded clones.

v_call: TRBV28
clone_size: few
d_call: -
j_call: TRBJ2-7
cdr3_nt: TGTGCCAGCAGCCCCCCCGGCCGTGTGGGCTACGAGCAGTACTTC
cdr3_aa: CASSPPGRVGYEQYF

v_call: TRBV3-1
clone_size: -
d_call: TRBD2
j_call: TRBJ2-2
cdr3_nt: TGTGCCAGCAGCCAATTTCCCGTCGGACTAGCGGGAACCACCGGGGAGCTGTTTTTT
cdr3_aa: CASSQFPVGLAGTTGELFF

v_call: TRBV11-2
clone_size: -
d_call: -
j_call: TRBJ2-2
cdr3_nt: TGTGCCAGCAGCTTGGGGCGCTGGGGCGGGGAGCTGTTTTTT
cdr3_aa: CASSLGRWGGELFF

v_call: TRBV6-4
clone_size: -
d_call: TRBD1
j_call: TRBJ1-6
cdr3_nt: TGTGCCAGCAGAGAACAGGGGGCGAGTAATTCACCCCTCCACTTT
cdr3_aa: CASREQGASNSPLHF

v_call: TRBV7-2
clone_size: -
d_call: TRBD2
j_call: TRBJ2-1
cdr3_nt: TGTGCCAGCAGCTTAAGTCTCCACAGCGGGGGTGAGCAGTTCTTC
cdr3_aa: CASSLSLHSGGEQFF

v_call: TRBV20-1
clone_size: few
d_call: TRBD1
j_call: TRBJ2-7
cdr3_nt: TGCAGTGCTAGAGGTAGGACAGGGATTACCTACGAGCAGTACTTC
cdr3_aa: CSARGRTGITYEQYF

v_call: TRBV5-1
clone_size: few
d_call: -
j_call: TRBJ2-7
cdr3_nt: TGCGCCAGCAGCTTGACACGCGTAAGCTTACACGAGCAGTACTTC
cdr3_aa: CASSLTRVSLHEQYF

v_call: TRBV3-1
clone_size: -
d_call: TRBD1
j_call: TRBJ2-1
cdr3_nt: TGTGCCAGCAGCCAAGCCGGGACAGGTACGGATGAGCAGTTCTTC
cdr3_aa: CASSQAGTGTDEQFF

v_call: TRBV5-4
clone_size: few
d_call: -
j_call: TRBJ2-3
cdr3_nt: TGTGCCAGCAGCTCCGAAATGACGACTAGCACAGATACGCAGTATTTT
cdr3_aa: CASSSEMTTSTDTQYF

v_call: TRBV19
clone_size: -
d_call: -
j_call: TRBJ2-1
cdr3_nt: TGTGCCAGTAACATAGACCCGGGCCTGGAGCAGTTCTTC
cdr3_aa: CASNIDPGLEQFF

v_call: TRBV10-2
clone_size: -
d_call: -
j_call: TRBJ2-7
cdr3_nt: TGCGCCAGCAGTCACGAAGGGACCGAGCAGTACTTC
cdr3_aa: CASSHEGTEQYF

v_call: TRBV5-1
clone_size: few
d_call: TRBD1
j_call: TRBJ2-1
cdr3_nt: TGCGCCAGCAGCGGAAGGGACAGGGGAACCTACAATGAGCAGTTCTTC
cdr3_aa: CASSGRDRGTYNEQFF

v_call: TRBV5-1
clone_size: -
d_call: TRBD1
j_call: TRBJ1-2
cdr3_nt: TGCGCCAGCAGCTTGCGACAGGGGGATGGATATGGCTACACCTTC
cdr3_aa: CASSLRQGDGYGYTF

v_call: TRBV7-9
clone_size: -
d_call: -
j_call: TRBJ2-2
cdr3_nt: TGTGCCAGCGGGAGACAGGTTAACACCGGGGAGCTGTTTTTT
cdr3_aa: CASGRQVNTGELFF

v_call: TRBV7-2
clone_size: -
d_call: TRBD2
j_call: TRBJ2-2
cdr3_nt: TGTGCCAGCAGCTTATCTGGCCCCCAAGGGGCGGGAGTCACCGGGGAGCTGTTTTTT
cdr3_aa: CASSLSGPQGAGVTGELFF

v_call: TRBV4-1
clone_size: -
d_call: -
j_call: TRBJ2-2
cdr3_nt: TGCGCCAGCAGCCAAAGTTCCACCGGGGAGCTGTTTTTT
cdr3_aa: CASSQSSTGELFF

v_call: TRBV5-1
clone_size: few
d_call: -
j_call: TRBJ2-7
cdr3_nt: TGCGCCAGCAGCTTGGGTCTAGTATCGGTCTACGAGCAGTACTTC
cdr3_aa: CASSLGLVSVYEQYF

v_call: TRBV20-1
clone_size: -
d_call: -
j_call: TRBJ2-5
cdr3_nt: TGCAGTGCTAGAGATATGGGGGGCCAAGAGACCCAGTACTTC
cdr3_aa: CSARDMGGQETQYF

v_call: TRBV6-2/TRBV6-3
clone_size: -
d_call: TRBD1
j_call: TRBJ1-2
cdr3_nt: TGTGCCAGCAGGGAATGGGCTGACGACAGGGGGCATCGAGGCTACACCTTC
cdr3_aa: CASREWADDRGHRGYTF

v_call: TRBV5-1
clone_size: -
d_call: TRBD1
j_call: TRBJ2-7
cdr3_nt: TGCGCCAGCAGCTCGGTCACGACAGGGGAGAGTGCCGAGCAGTACTTC
cdr3_aa: CASSSVTTGESAEQYF

v_call: TRBV3-1
clone_size: -
d_call: -
j_call: TRBJ2-4
cdr3_nt: TGTGCCAACAGCCAAGAAGGAAACATTCAGTACTTC
cdr3_aa: CANSQEGNIQYF

v_call: TRBV29-1
clone_size: few
d_call: -
j_call: TRBJ2-6
cdr3_nt: TGCAGCGTTGAAGATCGCGACTCTGGGGCCAACGTCCTGACTTTC
cdr3_aa: CSVEDRDSGANVLTF

v_call: TRBV7-9
clone_size: -
d_call: TRBD2
j_call: TRBJ2-1
cdr3_nt: TGTGCCAGCAGCTTTCGACCGGGAGGGAACAATGAGCAGTTCTTC
cdr3_aa: CASSFRPGGNNEQFF

v_call: TRBV11-2
clone_size: -
d_call: -
j_call: TRBJ1-4
cdr3_nt: TGTGCCAGCAGCTTCAGCGGGGCCGATGGAAAACTGTTTTTT
cdr3_aa: CASSFSGADGKLFF

v_call: TRBV5-1
clone_size: few
d_call: -
j_call: TRBJ2-3
cdr3_nt: TGCGCCAGCAGCGCCCGGGAACAGGGCACAGATACGCAGTATTTT
cdr3_aa: CASSAREQGTDTQYF

v_call: TRBV19
clone_size: -
d_call: TRBD2
j_call: TRBJ2-1
cdr3_nt: TGTGCCAGTAGTTTCGAGCGGGATCTCGATGAGCAGTTCTTC
cdr3_aa: CASSFERDLDEQFF

v_call: TRBV6-5
clone_size: -
d_call: -
j_call: TRBJ2-5
cdr3_nt: TGTGCCAGCAGGGCTAGCGTAGCAGAGACCCAGTACTTC
cdr3_aa: CASRASVAETQYF

v_call: TRBV20-1
clone_size: -
d_call: -
j_call: TRBJ1-2
cdr3_nt: TGCAGTGCTAGCACCGGGGCCGAGGATGGCTACACCTTC
cdr3_aa: CSASTGAEDGYTF

v_call: TRBV7-2
clone_size: -
d_call: TRBD2
j_call: TRBJ2-1
cdr3_nt: TGTGCCAGCAGCCCAAGCGGGAGGGCCTACAATGAGCAGTTCTTC
cdr3_aa: CASSPSGRAYNEQFF

v_call: TRBV27
clone_size: -
d_call: -
j_call: TRBJ2-2
cdr3_nt: TGTGCCAGCAGTTCCGCCGGGACTTACACCGGGGAGCTGTTTTTT
cdr3_aa: CASSSAGTYTGELFF

v_call: TRBV7-9
clone_size: few
d_call: -
j_call: TRBJ2-7
cdr3_nt: TGTGCCAGCAGCGGTAGCGGAGGCAACTACGAGCAGTACTTC
cdr3_aa: CASSGSGGNYEQYF

v_call: TRBV5-1
clone_size: once
d_call: TRBD2
j_call: TRBJ2-1
cdr3_nt: TGCGCCAGCAGCTTGGCCCTCGGGGGCGGGGGGAGCTCCTACAATGAGCAGTTCTTC
cdr3_aa: CASSLALGGGGSSYNEQFF

v_call: TRBV7-2
clone_size: many
d_call: -
j_call: TRBJ1-1
cdr3_nt: TGTGCCAGCAGCCTATCCAACAGGGATGAAGCTTTCTTT
cdr3_aa: CASSLSNRDEAFF

v_call: TRBV2
clone_size: few
d_call: -
j_call: TRBJ2-1
cdr3_nt: TGTGCCAGAAGCGGCCAGACAAATGAGCAGTTCTTC
cdr3_aa: CARSGQTNEQFF

v_call: TRBV6-2/TRBV6-3
clone_size: few
d_call: -
j_call: TRBJ2-2
cdr3_nt: TGTGCCAGCAGCCTCATATCCGGGGAGCTGTTTTTT
cdr3_aa: CASSLISGELFF

v_call: TRBV5-1
clone_size: -
d_call: -
j_call: TRBJ2-7
cdr3_nt: TGCGCCAGCAGCTTGACACAGGGGGGGGAAGAGCAGTACTTC
cdr3_aa: CASSLTQGGEEQYF

v_call: TRBV7-3
clone_size: -
d_call: -
j_call: TRBJ2-5
cdr3_nt: TGTGCCAGCAGCATGACACACCAAGAGACCCAGTACTTC
cdr3_aa: CASSMTHQETQYF

v_call: TRBV7-2
clone_size: -
d_call: -
j_call: TRBJ2-7
cdr3_nt: TGTGCCAGCCGTCAGGAGGCTCGGCAGTACTTC
cdr3_aa: CASRQEARQYF

v_call: TRBV21-1
clone_size: -
d_call: -
j_call: TRBJ1-5
cdr3_nt: TGTGCCAGCAGGACAGACCGCAAAAATCAGCCCCAGCATTTT
cdr3_aa: CASRTDRKNQPQHF

v_call: TRBV27
clone_size: few
d_call: -
j_call: TRBJ1-6
cdr3_nt: TGTGCCAGCAGTCCAAGCTCCTATAATTCACCCCTCCACTTT
cdr3_aa: CASSPSSYNSPLHF